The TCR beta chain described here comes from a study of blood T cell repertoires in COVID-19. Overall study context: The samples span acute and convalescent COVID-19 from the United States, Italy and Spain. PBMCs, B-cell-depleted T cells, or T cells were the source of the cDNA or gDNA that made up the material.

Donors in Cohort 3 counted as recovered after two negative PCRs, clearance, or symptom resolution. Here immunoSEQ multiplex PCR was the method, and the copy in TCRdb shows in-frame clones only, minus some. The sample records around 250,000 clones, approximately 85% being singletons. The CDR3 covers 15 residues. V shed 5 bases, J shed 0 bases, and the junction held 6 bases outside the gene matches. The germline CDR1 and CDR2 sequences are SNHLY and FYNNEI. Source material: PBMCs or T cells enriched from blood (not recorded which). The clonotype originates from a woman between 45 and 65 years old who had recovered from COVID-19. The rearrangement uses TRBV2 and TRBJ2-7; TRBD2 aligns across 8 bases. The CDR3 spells CASSTQRGPSYEQYF. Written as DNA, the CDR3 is TGTGCCAGCAGTACCCAGCGGGGGCCCTCCTACGAGCAGTACTTC.